The 17 T cell receptor beta chains below were found in one sample sequenced in a study of blood T cell repertoires in COVID-19 (dated by TCRdb to about 2020). The method behind the library was the immunoSEQ multiplex PCR assay. Sourced from immuneACCESS, this table was stored by TCRdb with only in-frame sequences that have V and J called. A share of the clones is absent; for the studies checked, an unresolved V gene accounts for under half, and the remainder has no known explanation. For this sample the table gives tens of thousands of clones, of which approximately 80% were detected only once. Around a fifth of the sample is taken by the ten largest. Sequenced material: peripheral blood. Source of these receptors: a human donor with active or convalescent COVID-19. The donor label of this sample is uncertain.

The count of this clone is one. J is TRBJ2-7 and V is TRBV7-8, with D tentatively TRBD2 (5 bases). The V gene lost 10 bases and the J gene lost 3 bases, with 19 bases spanning the gap. This CDR3 contains 14 residues. Looked up from germline, CDR1 is SGHVS and CDR2 is FQNEAQ. The DNA for the CDR3 is TGTGCCACCGGAGGAAGGACGTCTCTCTACGAGCAGTACTTC. As protein: CATGGRTSLYEQYF.

This clone was seen a single time. This rearrangement joins TRBV2 to TRBJ2-5; D possibly corresponds to TRBD2 (6 bases). Germline V gene lookup returns CDR1 SNHLY and CDR2 FYNNEI. There are 12 residues in the CDR3. The V gene lost 6 bases and the J gene lost 5 bases, with 10 bases spanning the gap. CDR3 protein: CASRGTGETQYF. CDR3 coding DNA: TGTGCCAGCAGAGGGACTGGGGAGACCCAGTACTTC. Full variable domain (rest looked up from reference TRBV2 and TRBJ2-5): EPEVTQTPSHQVTQMGQEVILRCVPISNHLYFYWYRQILGQKVEFLVSFYNNEISEKSEIFDDQFSVERPDGSNFTLKIRSTKLEDSAMYFCASRGTGETQYFGPGTRLLVL.

V and J are TRBV27 and TRBJ1-3, with TRBD1 identical over 8 bases. Per germline, CDR1 MNHEY and CDR2 SMNVEV (reference sequence). The CDR3 length is 16 residues. V lost 4 bases and J lost 1; bases outside the gene matches: 6. Written as DNA, the CDR3 is TGTGCCAGCAGTTCGGGACAGGTCGGGTCTGGAAACACCATATATTTT. Encoded protein: CASSSGQVGSGNTIYF.

The CDR3 DNA follows: TGTGCCTGGAGTGCTCCGGGAGGGGCAAACACTGAAGCTTTCTTT. Protein product: CAWSAPGGANTEAFF. The chain combines TRBV30 with TRBJ1-1, with D possibly matching TRBD1 (5 bases). CDR3 length: 15 amino acids. The ends were cut back, 1 base at V and 2 bases at J, with 14 bases in the middle. In germline, CDR1 is GTSNPN, CDR2 SVGIG (reference sequence).

V and J are TRBV6-1 and TRBJ1-5, with 9 bases aligning to TRBD1. The CDR3 consists of 15 residues. Per the germline V gene, CDR1 is MNHNS and CDR2 is SASEGT. The J segment lost 5 bases and the V segment lost 1 base, leaving 3 bases of the junction unmatched. The CDR3 DNA reads TGTGCCAGCAGTGAAGTTCGACAGGGGGATCAGCCCCAGCATTTT. This codes for CASSEVRQGDQPQHF.

The chain recombines TRBV18 with TRBJ2-2; D perhaps matches TRBD2 (5 bases). Per germline, CDR1 KGHSH and CDR2 LQKENI. The CDR3 consists of 16 residues. V was cut by 3 bases and J by 0 bases, with 11 bases left in between. CDR3 residues: CASSPLRGPNTGELFF. CDR3 DNA: TGTGCCAGCTCACCCCTTCGGGGTCCGAACACCGGGGAGCTGTTTTTT.

The genes are TRBV9 and TRBJ2-7, with no clear D. V shed 6 bases and J shed 3 bases, with 16 bases lying between them. This CDR3 comprises 14 residues. Germline CDR1 SGDLS, CDR2 YYNGEE. In DNA form, the CDR3 reads TGTGCCAGCACCGGCGGATCGTCAGACTACGAGCAGTACTTC. Protein: CASTGGSSDYEQYF.

The chain links TRBV6-5 to TRBJ2-3; 12 nucleotides match TRBD2. CDR3 size: 15 residues. V was clipped by 8 bases and J by 6 bases; unmatched bases: 9. Per the germline V gene, CDR1 is MNHEY and CDR2 is SVGAGI. CDR3 sequence (DNA): TGTGCCAGCGGAGACCTAGCGGGAGGGTGGGATACGCAGTATTTT. This translates into CASGDLAGGWDTQYF.

The chain combines TRBV28 with TRBJ2-7; weak D call: TRBD1 (6 bases). The germline V gene encodes CDR1 MDHEN and CDR2 SYDVKM. The CDR3 totals 15 residues. Between the trimmed V and J ends, which lost 4 bases and 0 bases, there was a span of 13 bases. The CDR3 spells CASSSTGISSYEQYF. CDR3 bases: TGTGCCAGCAGTTCTACAGGGATTAGCTCCTACGAGCAGTACTTC. The full variable domain, completed using reference TRBV28 and TRBJ2-7, is DVKVTQSSRYLVKRTGEKVFLECVQDMDHENMFWYRQDPGLGLRLIYFSYDVKMKEKGDIPEGYSVSREKKERFSLILESASTNQTSMYLCASSSTGISSYEQYFGPGTRLTVT.

V and J are TRBV5-1 and TRBJ1-6, with TRBD1 identical over 9 bases. This CDR3 has 19 amino acids. Germline lookup yields CDR1 SGHRS and CDR2 YFSETQ. V shed 5 bases and J 2 bases; nucleotides not matched to a gene: 14. CDR3 protein: CASRDRDREGVPYNSPLHF. DNA for the CDR3: TGCGCCAGCAGGGACCGGGACAGGGAGGGAGTTCCCTATAATTCACCCCTCCACTTT.

This clone turned up a few times. The CDR3 here is CATGQTYEQYF. The CDR3 DNA reads TGTGCCACCGGACAGACCTACGAGCAGTACTTC. The J gene is TRBJ2-7, the V gene TRBV2; perhaps TRBD1 as D (6 bases). The V and J ends lost 10 bases and 2 bases respectively, with 9 bases between them. Germline V gives CDR1 SNHLY, CDR2 FYNNEI. CDR3 length: 11 residues.

V gene TRBV20-1 combines with J gene TRBJ1-1; 9 bases match TRBD1. With 5 bases clipped from V and 11 bases from J, the junction kept 3 bases outside the gene matches. Germline V gives CDR1 DFQATT, CDR2 SNEGSKA (reference sequence). The CDR3 extends over 10 amino acids. The chain's CDR3 is CSAGTGRAFF. The CDR3 coding sequence is TGCAGTGCTGGGACAGGGAGGGCTTTCTTT.

The chain couples TRBV25-1 to TRBJ2-1, with a possible D match to TRBD2 (6 bases). The CDR3 is 15 amino acids. Trimming cost V 4 bases and J 5 bases, with 15 bases left between them. Germline loops: CDR1 MGHDK, CDR2 SYGVNS. The CDR3 bases are TGTGCCAGCAGTGCGCAGGGAGGTTGGAACAATGAGCAGTTCTTC. Translating it yields CASSAQGGWNNEQFF.

V is TRBV19 and J is TRBJ2-3; possible D gene TRBD1, 7 bases. Trimming shortened V by 4 bases and J by 4 bases, and 15 bases separated the two germline ends. This CDR3 has 15 amino acids. Germline loops: CDR1 LNHDA, CDR2 SQIVND (reference sequence). The CDR3 reads CASSSLDREADTQYF. As DNA, the CDR3 is TGTGCCAGTAGTAGCCTAGACAGGGAGGCAGATACGCAGTATTTT.

V gene TRBV29-1 combines with J gene TRBJ1-5; D is ambiguous. Trimming removed 3 bases from V and 6 bases from J, with 12 bases in between. Germline V gene lookup returns CDR1 SQVTM and CDR2 ANQGSEA. CDR3 size: 13 residues. The CDR3 spells CSVEGGRGQPQHF. The CDR3 coding sequence is TGCAGCGTTGAGGGAGGACGGGGTCAGCCCCAGCATTTT.

The chain couples TRBV7-3 to TRBJ1-2; possible D gene TRBD1, 6 bases. The germline CDR1 and CDR2 sequences are SGHTA and FQGTGA. The V and J ends lost 3 bases and 4 bases respectively, with 15 bases between them. The length of the CDR3 is 15 residues. The CDR3 loop reads CASSFDNQGTYGYTF. In nucleotides, the CDR3 is TGTGCCAGCAGCTTTGACAATCAGGGGACCTATGGCTACACCTTC.

The V and J genes are TRBV28 and TRBJ2-2, with D unclear. Germline V CDR1 and CDR2: MDHEN, SYDVKM. V was pared by 3 bases and J by 4 bases, with 12 bases between. This CDR3 contains 15 residues. This CDR3 reads CASSFPERRTGELFF. The CDR3 coding sequence is TGTGCCAGCAGTTTTCCAGAGCGACGCACCGGGGAGCTGTTTTTT.